Listed below are T cell receptor beta chains from one sample, sequenced in a study of T cells after posttransplantation cyclophosphamide. Method: immunoSEQ multiplex PCR; TCRdb's copy keeps in-frame clones and lacks some. The sample holds about 21,000 clones, 65% to 90% seen once. The sequences come from PBMCs, collected around 53 weeks after allogeneic stem cell transplant with calcineurin inhibitor and methotrexate. These receptor sequences come from a female patient younger than 45 who received an allogeneic stem cell transplant from an unrelated donor, was CMV-positive, and had acute and chronic GVHD. The graft donor may have given rise to some T cells. Both conserved end residues are part of each CDR3. D genes are given only for firm matches. Not every row has a clone size; where given, it reads once, few, many or a size class.

v_call: TRBV5-1; d_call: NA; clone_size: NA; j_call: TRBJ2-1; cdr3_nt: TGCGCCACCTCAGAGAGGAGTTACAATGAGCAGTTCTTC; cdr3_aa: CATSERSYNEQFF
v_call: TRBV4-1; d_call: NA; clone_size: NA; j_call: TRBJ1-1; cdr3_nt: TGCGCCAGCAGCCAAGAAGATAGGGGGGAGGGTTTGAACACTGAAGCTTTCTTT; cdr3_aa: CASSQEDRGEGLNTEAFF
v_call: TRBV7-2; d_call: TRBD1; clone_size: NA; j_call: TRBJ1-4; cdr3_nt: TGTGCCAGCAGCTTTCCGGACAGGGGACCTGAAAAACTGTTTTTT; cdr3_aa: CASSFPDRGPEKLFF
v_call: TRBV10-3; d_call: NA; clone_size: few; j_call: TRBJ1-3; cdr3_nt: TGTGCCATCAGTGAGTTTAGTTCCTCTGGAAACACCATATATTTT; cdr3_aa: CAISEFSSSGNTIYF
v_call: TRBV19; d_call: TRBD1; clone_size: NA; j_call: TRBJ1-4; cdr3_nt: TGTGCCAGTAGTATAGGGGACAGTGTTCTAGAAAAACTGTTTTTT; cdr3_aa: CASSIGDSVLEKLFF
v_call: TRBV7-2; d_call: NA; clone_size: NA; j_call: TRBJ2-5; cdr3_nt: TGTGCCAGCAGCTTGCAGGGGCAAGGGGAGACCCAGTACTTC; cdr3_aa: CASSLQGQGETQYF
v_call: TRBV2; d_call: NA; clone_size: few; j_call: TRBJ1-3; cdr3_nt: TGTGCCAGCAGTGTGGGCAGCCACTCTGGAAACACCATATATTTT; cdr3_aa: CASSVGSHSGNTIYF
v_call: TRBV28; d_call: TRBD1; clone_size: NA; j_call: TRBJ2-7; cdr3_nt: TGTGCCAGCAGTTCTCAGAGGGGGCCCCTTAGCGAGCAGTACTTC; cdr3_aa: CASSSQRGPLSEQYF
v_call: TRBV11-2; d_call: TRBD1; clone_size: NA; j_call: TRBJ2-7; cdr3_nt: TGTGCCAGCAGCTTCGACAGGGGCTCCTACGAGCAGTACTTC; cdr3_aa: CASSFDRGSYEQYF
v_call: TRBV30; d_call: NA; clone_size: NA; j_call: TRBJ2-2; cdr3_nt: TGTGCCTGGTTTCACGACCCCAGAGGCACCGGGGAGCTGTTTTTT; cdr3_aa: CAWFHDPRGTGELFF
v_call: TRBV2; d_call: TRBD2; clone_size: NA; j_call: TRBJ2-5; cdr3_nt: TGTGCCAGCGGAGTCGGGGGCGGGGGGGCCGGAGAGACCCAGTACTTC; cdr3_aa: CASGVGGGGAGETQYF
v_call: TRBV30; d_call: TRBD1; clone_size: NA; j_call: TRBJ1-3; cdr3_nt: TGTGCCTGGAGTGTGACAGGGTCCGGAAACACCATATATTTT; cdr3_aa: CAWSVTGSGNTIYF
v_call: TRBV15; d_call: NA; clone_size: NA; j_call: TRBJ2-2; cdr3_nt: TGTGCCACCAGCAGAGATGCGGGAAACACCGGGGAGCTGTTTTTT; cdr3_aa: CATSRDAGNTGELFF
v_call: TRBV2; d_call: TRBD1; clone_size: NA; j_call: TRBJ1-1; cdr3_nt: TGTGCCAGCAGTGGGCAGGGACAGGGAATTGTGACTGAAGCTTTCTTT; cdr3_aa: CASSGQGQGIVTEAFF
v_call: TRBV5-1; d_call: TRBD1; clone_size: NA; j_call: TRBJ1-1; cdr3_nt: TGCGCCAGCACCTATGGCGGGACAGGGGCAACTGAAGCTTTCTTT; cdr3_aa: CASTYGGTGATEAFF
v_call: TRBV6-5; d_call: TRBD1; clone_size: NA; j_call: TRBJ2-2; cdr3_nt: TGTGCCAGCAGGGGGGACAGGGGATGGACCGGGGAGCTGTTTTTT; cdr3_aa: CASRGDRGWTGELFF
v_call: TRBV19; d_call: NA; clone_size: NA; j_call: TRBJ1-2; cdr3_nt: TGTGCCAGTAGTACCCAGGGGAGGGACTATGGCTACACCTTC; cdr3_aa: CASSTQGRDYGYTF
v_call: TRBV28; d_call: TRBD2; clone_size: NA; j_call: TRBJ2-3; cdr3_nt: TGTGCCAGCAGTCCTCGGACTAGCGGGAGGGAGAGGGCAGATACGCAGTATTTT; cdr3_aa: CASSPRTSGRERADTQYF
v_call: TRBV19; d_call: NA; clone_size: once; j_call: TRBJ1-1; cdr3_nt: TGTGCCAGTAGGGACACTCGAGCCACTGAAGCTTTCTTT; cdr3_aa: CASRDTRATEAFF
v_call: TRBV6-4; d_call: NA; clone_size: few; j_call: TRBJ1-5; cdr3_nt: TGTGCCAGCAGTGTTGAGGAAAATCAGCCCCAGCATTTT; cdr3_aa: CASSVEENQPQHF
v_call: TRBV6-5; d_call: TRBD1; clone_size: NA; j_call: TRBJ2-7; cdr3_nt: TGTGCCAGCAGGGACAGGGGGATCTCCTACGAGCAGTACTTC; cdr3_aa: CASRDRGISYEQYF
v_call: TRBV27; d_call: NA; clone_size: NA; j_call: TRBJ1-6; cdr3_nt: TGTGCCAGCAGTCCAGGGCCGCGCCCTAATTCACCCCTCCACTTT; cdr3_aa: CASSPGPRPNSPLHF
v_call: TRBV6-4; d_call: TRBD2; clone_size: NA; j_call: TRBJ2-2; cdr3_nt: TGTGCCAGCAGTGTCCGACTAGCGGGAGGCTCGAACACCGGGGAGCTGTTTTTT; cdr3_aa: CASSVRLAGGSNTGELFF
v_call: TRBV21-1; d_call: NA; clone_size: NA; j_call: TRBJ2-7; cdr3_nt: TGTGCCAGCAGCCGCGGGATGCCCCCCTACGAGCAGTACTTC; cdr3_aa: CASSRGMPPYEQYF
v_call: TRBV6-4; d_call: TRBD2; clone_size: once; j_call: TRBJ2-1; cdr3_nt: TGTGCCAGCAGAATGAGAATCATAGCGGGACACAATGAGCAGTTCTTC; cdr3_aa: CASRMRIIAGHNEQFF
v_call: TRBV5-4; d_call: NA; clone_size: NA; j_call: TRBJ2-1; cdr3_nt: TGTGCCAGCAGCCCTAGGAATAGCAGGGGTGAGCAGTTCTTC; cdr3_aa: CASSPRNSRGEQFF
v_call: TRBV5-6; d_call: TRBD1; clone_size: NA; j_call: TRBJ1-1; cdr3_nt: TGTGCCAGCAGCTCAGGGGGTACTGAAGCTTTCTTT; cdr3_aa: CASSSGGTEAFF
v_call: TRBV5-4; d_call: TRBD2; clone_size: NA; j_call: TRBJ2-2; cdr3_nt: TGTGCCAGCAGCTTCCTCGGCGGGAGTGGCACCGGGGAGCTGTTTTTT; cdr3_aa: CASSFLGGSGTGELFF
v_call: TRBV4-3; d_call: NA; clone_size: NA; j_call: TRBJ2-7; cdr3_nt: TGCGCCAGCAGCCAATTCCCGACAGGCGAAAGTACCTACGAGCAGTACTTC; cdr3_aa: CASSQFPTGESTYEQYF
v_call: TRBV11-3; d_call: TRBD2; clone_size: NA; j_call: TRBJ2-7; cdr3_nt: TGTGCCAGCAGCTGGCGTAGCGGGAGCTACGAGCAGTACTTC; cdr3_aa: CASSWRSGSYEQYF